The T cell receptor beta chain under discussion was sequenced for a study of T cell responses to AZD1222 COVID-19 vaccine. The study's findings and limits: Baseline serology detected seropositivity in only five to seven AZD1222 recipients.

V gave up 8 bases and J gave up 7 bases, with 6 bases separating them. Germline lookup yields CDR1 SQVTM and CDR2 ANQGSEA. CDR3 length equals 10 residues. To note about this clone: Its specificity is not known.

The repertoire was sequenced with immunoSEQ multiplex PCR; TCRdb's copy has only in-frame clones and lacks some. Altogether about 130,000 clones are present, roughly 85% being singletons, with the ten largest covering 7.5% to 8%. V usage is TRBV29-1 and J usage is TRBJ1-6; D gene ambiguous. The source of this sequence is an adult in good health. Sequenced here: peripheral blood, sampled on day 0 of AZD1222 vaccination. CDR3 bases: TGCAGCTCACCAAATTCACCCCTCCACTTT. Residues: CSSPNSPLHF.